This TCR beta chain was recovered during a study of blood T cell repertoires in COVID-19 (dated by TCRdb to 2020 to 2022). Concerning the study at large: The collaborator samples originated in the United States, Italy and Spain and spanned the acute and convalescent phases of COVID-19. The prospective study material was composed of cDNA or gDNA derived from T cells, B-cell-depleted T cells, or PBMCs. Subjects who had been exposed to COVID-19, were actively infected with it, or had recovered from it provided the deeply sampled blood TCRbeta repertoires that made up the dataset. The repertoires were released in a freely available public database meant as a resource for research on the immune response to SARS-CoV-2. The samples were drawn from two sources: the first 160 participants of the ongoing ImmuneRACE study, and 1,254 subjects contributed by 6 global collaborators. Nearly every sample came with metadata listing a de-identified subject ID, COVID-19 status, age in years and sex. Where available, HLA class I and class II types were taken from metadata supplied by the sample provider and were not determined by assay-based typing.

As for this clone: The antigen it binds to is not known. No base quality values were provided; no much bigger clone lies one nucleotide off.

What the authors observed across the whole study: The amount of clinical and demographic metadata varied by source and participant and was provided uncurated.

The collaborating institutions used their own protocols to collect whole blood in K2EDTA tubes. For TCRbeta analysis, collaborator samples were shipped as frozen whole blood, as isolated PBMCs, or as DNA extracted from either sample type. The CDR3, cysteine through phenylalanine, is 16 amino acids long. The read is trimmed to its CDR3 DNA, 48 bases read in frame from base 1. According to the germline V gene, CDR1 reads SGHRS and CDR2 reads YFSETQ. Relative to germline, V is 2 bases shorter and J is 1 base shorter, with 14 bases between their ends. The immunoSEQ Assay, a bias-controlled multiplex PCR, was used to amplify TCRbeta CDR3 regions from genomic DNA. Per the authors' processing: Nucleated cell counts per sample were estimated from amplification of reference gene primers within the assay. To quantify the absolute abundance of each unique TCRbeta CDR3 rearrangement, sequence reads were collapsed and filtered. For each sample, productive Simpson clonality was calculated as the square root of Simpson's diversity index over productive rearrangements. TCRdb limited this immuneACCESS table to in-frame rearrangements with V and J called. A share of clones is missing; checked studies link under half to unresolved V genes, and the rest is unexplained. For V, J and clone size, that table is used; D and trimming come from the DNA. Recorded for this sample are some 150,000 clones; around 85% of them occurred a single time. Together, the top ten hold less than 3.5% of the sample.

The receptor chain draws on TRBV5-1 and TRBJ2-3; TRBD2 might be the D gene, on 5 matching bases. The receptor's source is a man between 65 and 85 years old with acute or convalescent COVID-19. Specimen: peripheral blood. Read as DNA, the sequence is TGCGCCAGCAGCTTTCAAGCGGACCCCCGCACAGATACGCAGTATTTT. Its amino acids are CASSFQADPRTDTQYF.